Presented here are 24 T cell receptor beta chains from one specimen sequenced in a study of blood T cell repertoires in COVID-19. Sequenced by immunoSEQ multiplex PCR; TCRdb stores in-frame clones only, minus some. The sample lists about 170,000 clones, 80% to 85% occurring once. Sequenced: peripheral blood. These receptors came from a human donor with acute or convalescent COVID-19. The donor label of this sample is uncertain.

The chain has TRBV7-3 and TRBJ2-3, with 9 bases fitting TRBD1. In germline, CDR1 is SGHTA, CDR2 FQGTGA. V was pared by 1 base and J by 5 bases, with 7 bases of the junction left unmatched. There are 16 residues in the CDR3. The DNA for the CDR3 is TGTGCCAGCAGCTTAAGAGGGGGACAGGGCGAAGATACGCAGTATTTT. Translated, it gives CASSLRGGQGEDTQYF.

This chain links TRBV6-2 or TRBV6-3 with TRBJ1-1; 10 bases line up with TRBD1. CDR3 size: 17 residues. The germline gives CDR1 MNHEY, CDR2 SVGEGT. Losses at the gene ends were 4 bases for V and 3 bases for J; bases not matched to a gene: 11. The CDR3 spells CASSSLGQGNQDTEAFF. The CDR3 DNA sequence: TGTGCCAGCAGTTCCCTGGGACAGGGGAATCAGGACACTGAAGCTTTCTTT.

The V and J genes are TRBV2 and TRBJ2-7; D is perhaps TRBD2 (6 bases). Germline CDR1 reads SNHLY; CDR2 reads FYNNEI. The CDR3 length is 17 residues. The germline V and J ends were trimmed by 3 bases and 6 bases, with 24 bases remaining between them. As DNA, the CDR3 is TGTGCCAGCAGTGACCGCGCCACCCGTCCAAGGGGAGGCGAGCAGTACTTC. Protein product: CASSDRATRPRGGEQYF.

CDR3 in DNA: TGTGCCAGCAGCCCTTCGGAAGCGCGGAACTATGGCTACACCTTC. It specifies CASSPSEARNYGYTF. V usage is TRBV3-1 (or the pseudogene TRBV3-2) and J usage is TRBJ1-2; D gene ambiguous. The germline gives CDR1 LGHDT, CDR2 YNNKEL (reference sequence). The CDR3 is 15 amino acids. V was shortened by 4 bases and J by 2 bases, with 14 bases between the two germline ends.

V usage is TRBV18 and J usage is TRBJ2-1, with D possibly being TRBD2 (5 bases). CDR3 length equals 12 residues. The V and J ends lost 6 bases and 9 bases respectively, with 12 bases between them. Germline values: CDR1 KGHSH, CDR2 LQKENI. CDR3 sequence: CASSPPSSEQFF. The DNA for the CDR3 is TGTGCCAGCTCCCCCCCTAGCTCTGAGCAGTTCTTC. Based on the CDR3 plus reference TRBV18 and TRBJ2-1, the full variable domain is NAGVMQNPRHLVRRRGQEARLRCSPMKGHSHVYWYRQLPEEGLKFMVYLQKENIIDESGMPKERFSAEFPKEGPSILRIQQVVRGDSAAYFCASSPPSSEQFFGPGTRLTVL.

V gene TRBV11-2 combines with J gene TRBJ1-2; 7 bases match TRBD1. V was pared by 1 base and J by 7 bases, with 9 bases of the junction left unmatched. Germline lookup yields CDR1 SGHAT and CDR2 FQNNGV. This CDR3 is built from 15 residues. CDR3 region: CASSLGSAQGSGYTF. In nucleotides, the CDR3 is TGTGCCAGCAGCTTAGGGTCCGCACAGGGGTCTGGCTACACCTTC. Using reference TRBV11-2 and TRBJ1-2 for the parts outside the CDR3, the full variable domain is EAGVAQSPRYKIIEKRQSVAFWCNPISGHATLYWYQQILGQGPKLLIQFQNNGVVDDSQLPKDRFSAERLKGVDSTLKIQPAKLEDSAVYLCASSLGSAQGSGYTFGSGTRLTVV.

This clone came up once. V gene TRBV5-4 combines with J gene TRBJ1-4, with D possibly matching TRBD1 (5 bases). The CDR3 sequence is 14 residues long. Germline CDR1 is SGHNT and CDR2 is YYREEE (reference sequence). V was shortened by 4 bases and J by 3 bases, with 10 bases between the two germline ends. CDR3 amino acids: CASSEGRSNEKLFF. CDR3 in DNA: TGTGCCAGCAGCGAGGGGAGGTCTAATGAAAAACTGTTTTTT. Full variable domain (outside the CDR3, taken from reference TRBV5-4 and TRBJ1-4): ETGVTQSPTHLIKTRGQQVTLRCSSQSGHNTVSWYQQALGQGPQFIFQYYREEENGRGNFPPRFSGLQFPNYSSELNVNALELDDSALYLCASSEGRSNEKLFFGSGTQLSVL.

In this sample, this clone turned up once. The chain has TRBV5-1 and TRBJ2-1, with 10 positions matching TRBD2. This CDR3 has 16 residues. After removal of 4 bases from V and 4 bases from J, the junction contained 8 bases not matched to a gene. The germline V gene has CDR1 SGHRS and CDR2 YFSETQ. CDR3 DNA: TGCGCCAGCAGCCCCGCCATAGCGGGAGGTTACAATGAGCAGTTCTTC. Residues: CASSPAIAGGYNEQFF.

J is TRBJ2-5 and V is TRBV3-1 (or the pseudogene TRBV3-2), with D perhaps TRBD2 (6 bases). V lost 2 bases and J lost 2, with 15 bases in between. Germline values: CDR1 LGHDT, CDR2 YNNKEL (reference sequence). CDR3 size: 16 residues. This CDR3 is CASSQPLGAGQETQYF. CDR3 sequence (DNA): TGTGCCAGCAGCCAACCCCTTGGGGCGGGACAAGAGACCCAGTACTTC.

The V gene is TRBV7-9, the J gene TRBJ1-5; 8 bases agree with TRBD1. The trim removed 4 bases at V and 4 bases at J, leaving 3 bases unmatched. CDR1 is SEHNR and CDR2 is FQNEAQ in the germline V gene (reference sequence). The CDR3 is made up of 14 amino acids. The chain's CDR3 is CASSSGQANQPQHF. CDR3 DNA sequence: TGTGCCAGCAGCTCGGGACAGGCTAATCAGCCCCAGCATTTT. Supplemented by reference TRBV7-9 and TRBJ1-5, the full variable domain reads DTGVSQNPRHKITKRGQNVTFRCDPISEHNRLYWYRQTLGQGPEFLTYFQNEAQLEKSRLLSDRFSAERPKGSFSTLEIQRTEQGDSAMYLCASSSGQANQPQHFGDGTRLSIL.

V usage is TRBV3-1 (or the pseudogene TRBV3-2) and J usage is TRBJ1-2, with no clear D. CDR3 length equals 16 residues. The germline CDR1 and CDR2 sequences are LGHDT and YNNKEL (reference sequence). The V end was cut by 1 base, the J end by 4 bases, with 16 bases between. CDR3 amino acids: CASSQGQSRGLYGYTF. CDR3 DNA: TGTGCCAGCAGCCAAGGCCAATCCCGGGGTCTCTATGGCTACACCTTC.

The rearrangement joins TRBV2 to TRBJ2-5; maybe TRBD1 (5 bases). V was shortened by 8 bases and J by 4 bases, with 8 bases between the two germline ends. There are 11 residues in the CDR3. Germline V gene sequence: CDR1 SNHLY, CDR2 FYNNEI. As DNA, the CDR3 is TGTGCCAGCTGGGGCGGAGAGACCCAGTACTTC. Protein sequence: CASWGGETQYF.

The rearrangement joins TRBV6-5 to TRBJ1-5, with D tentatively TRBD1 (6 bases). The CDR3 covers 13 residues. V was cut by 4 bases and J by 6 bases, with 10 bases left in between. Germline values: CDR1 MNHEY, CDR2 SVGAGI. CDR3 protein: CASSLQGTQPQHF. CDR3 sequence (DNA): TGTGCCAGCAGTTTACAGGGTACTCAGCCCCAGCATTTT.

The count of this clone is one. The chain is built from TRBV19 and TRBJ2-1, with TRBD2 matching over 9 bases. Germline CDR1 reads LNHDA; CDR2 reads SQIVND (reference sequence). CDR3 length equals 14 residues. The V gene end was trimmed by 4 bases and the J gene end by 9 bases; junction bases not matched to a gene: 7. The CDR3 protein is CASSKAGGRVEQFF. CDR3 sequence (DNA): TGTGCCAGTAGTAAAGCGGGGGGCCGGGTTGAGCAGTTCTTC.

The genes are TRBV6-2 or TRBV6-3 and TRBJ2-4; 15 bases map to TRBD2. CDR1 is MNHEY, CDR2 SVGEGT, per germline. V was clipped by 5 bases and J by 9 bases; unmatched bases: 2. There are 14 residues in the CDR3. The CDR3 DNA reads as TGTGCCAGCAGTGGACTAGCGGGGGGGAGCATTCAGTACTTC. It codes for CASSGLAGGSIQYF.

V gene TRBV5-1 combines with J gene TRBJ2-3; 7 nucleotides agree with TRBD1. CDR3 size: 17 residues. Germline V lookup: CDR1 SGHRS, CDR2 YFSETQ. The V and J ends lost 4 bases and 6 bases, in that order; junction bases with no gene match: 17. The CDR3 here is CASSGSRQGVGSDTQYF. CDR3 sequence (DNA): TGCGCCAGCAGCGGGTCGCGACAGGGTGTAGGTTCGGATACGCAGTATTTT.

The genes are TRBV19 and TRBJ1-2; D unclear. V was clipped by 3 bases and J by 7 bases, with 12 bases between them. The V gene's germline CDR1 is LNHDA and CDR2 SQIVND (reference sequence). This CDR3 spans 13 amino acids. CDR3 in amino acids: CASSIGVWGGYTF. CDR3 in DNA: TGTGCCAGTAGTATCGGGGTTTGGGGTGGCTACACCTTC.

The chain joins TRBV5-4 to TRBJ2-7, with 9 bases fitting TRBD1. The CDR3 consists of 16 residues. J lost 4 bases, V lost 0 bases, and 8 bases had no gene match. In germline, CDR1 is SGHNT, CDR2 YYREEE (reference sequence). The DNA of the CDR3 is TGTGCCAGCAGCTTGGGAAGCGGACAGGGGATTTACGAGCAGTACTTC. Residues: CASSLGSGQGIYEQYF.

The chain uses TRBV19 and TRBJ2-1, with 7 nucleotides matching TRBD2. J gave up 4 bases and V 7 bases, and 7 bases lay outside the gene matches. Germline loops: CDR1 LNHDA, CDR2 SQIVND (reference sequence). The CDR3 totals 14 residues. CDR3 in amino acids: CASTPSGNYNEQFF. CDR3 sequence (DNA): TGTGCCAGTACGCCTAGCGGAAATTACAATGAGCAGTTCTTC.

In DNA form, the CDR3 reads TGTGCCAGAAGCTGCGGGACGGCAAAAGATGGCTACACCTTC. This codes for CARSCGTAKDGYTF. The rearrangement uses TRBV5-3 and TRBJ1-2; D might be TRBD1 (5 bases). TRBV5-3 is filed as an ORF, its function uncertain. The length of the CDR3 is 14 residues. Trimming took off 3 bases at V and 6 bases at J, with 15 bases between the two ends.

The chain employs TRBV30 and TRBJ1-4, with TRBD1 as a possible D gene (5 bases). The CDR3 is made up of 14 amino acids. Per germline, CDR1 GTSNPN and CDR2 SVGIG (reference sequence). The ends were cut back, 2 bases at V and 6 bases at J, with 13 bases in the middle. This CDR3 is CAWSPGLGDEKLFF. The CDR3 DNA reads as TGTGCCTGGAGTCCGGGACTAGGGGATGAAAAACTGTTTTTT.

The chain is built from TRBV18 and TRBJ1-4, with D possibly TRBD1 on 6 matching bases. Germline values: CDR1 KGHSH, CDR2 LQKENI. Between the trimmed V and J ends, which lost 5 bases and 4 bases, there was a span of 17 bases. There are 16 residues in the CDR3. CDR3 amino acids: CASSTQATGHNEKLFF. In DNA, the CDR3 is TGTGCCAGCTCAACCCAGGCGACAGGACATAATGAAAAACTGTTTTTT. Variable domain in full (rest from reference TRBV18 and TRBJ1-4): NAGVMQNPRHLVRRRGQEARLRCSPMKGHSHVYWYRQLPEEGLKFMVYLQKENIIDESGMPKERFSAEFPKEGPSILRIQQVVRGDSAAYFCASSTQATGHNEKLFFGSGTQLSVL.

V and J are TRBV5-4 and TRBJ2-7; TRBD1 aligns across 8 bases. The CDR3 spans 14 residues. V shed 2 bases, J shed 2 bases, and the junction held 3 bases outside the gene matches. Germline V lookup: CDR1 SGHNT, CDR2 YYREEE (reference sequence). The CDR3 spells CASSLRTGPYEQYF. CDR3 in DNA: TGTGCCAGCAGCTTAAGGACAGGGCCCTACGAGCAGTACTTC.

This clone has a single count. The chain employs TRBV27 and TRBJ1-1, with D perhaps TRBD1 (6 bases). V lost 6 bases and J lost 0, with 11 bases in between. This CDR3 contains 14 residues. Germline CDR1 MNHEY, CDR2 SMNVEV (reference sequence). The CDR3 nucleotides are TGTGCCAGCAGGCTTGACAGGCTGAACACTGAAGCTTTCTTT. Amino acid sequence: CASRLDRLNTEAFF.